The 13 T cell receptor beta chains presented below share a single source sample, sequenced in a study of CD8 T cells in Susac syndrome. Random hexamers were used to reverse transcribe about 0.5 to 1 ug of RNA. MiXCR, run by TCRdb on the immunoSEQ multiplex PCR reads, gives a single entry per CDR3 protein. The sample has 150,000 to 190,000 distinct CDR3 sequences, approximately 96% seen once. Sequenced material: CD4+ T cells from PBMCs. The receptor set was obtained from a human donor with Susac syndrome.

The gene calls are TRBV13 and TRBJ2-3; 7 bases map to TRBD2. In germline, CDR1 is PRHDT, CDR2 FYEKMQ (reference sequence). J lost 1 base, V lost 4 bases, and 5 bases had no gene match. The CDR3 has 15 amino acids. CDR3 DNA sequence: TGTGCCAGCAGCTCCCCACGGGGGGGCACAGATACGCAGTATTTT. Translated: CASSSPRGGTDTQYF.

The genes are TRBV20-1 and TRBJ2-3; 14 bases are a match to TRBD2. V dropped 5 bases and J dropped 3; count of bases not matched to a gene: 4. Germline V gene lookup returns CDR1 DFQATT and CDR2 SNEGSKA (reference sequence). This CDR3 region has 15 residues. In DNA, the CDR3 is TGCAGTGCTCCGACTAGCGGGGGGGGGACAGATACGCAGTATTTT. This sequence encodes CSAPTSGGGTDTQYF.

The chain has TRBV27 and TRBJ1-2, with TRBD1 as a possible D gene (5 bases). Germline V CDR1 and CDR2: MNHEY, SMNVEV (reference sequence). V was cut by 10 bases and J by 6 bases, with 21 bases left in between. The length of the CDR3 is 14 residues. In nucleotides, the CDR3 is TGTGCCACAGGGTTGGCGGGGAAGGTGGATGGCTACACCTTC. Translation gives CATGLAGKVDGYTF.

The J gene is TRBJ1-5, the V gene TRBV20-1, with 7 bases that match TRBD1. Germline CDR1 and CDR2: DFQATT and SNEGSKA (reference sequence). The CDR3 consists of 13 residues. The V gene end was trimmed by 6 bases and the J gene end by 7 bases; junction bases not matched to a gene: 9. The CDR3 sequence: CSALVNRGQPQHF. As DNA, the CDR3 is TGCAGTGCGCTAGTTAACAGGGGCCAGCCCCAGCATTTT.

The chain uses TRBV29-1 and TRBJ1-2; TRBD1 aligns across 7 bases. Trimming at V came to 7 bases and at J to 6 bases, leaving 8 bases not matched to a gene. The CDR3 is 12 residues long. Germline V lookup: CDR1 SQVTM, CDR2 ANQGSEA. The CDR3 is CSADRDSHGYTF. As DNA, the CDR3 is TGCAGCGCCGATAGGGACAGCCATGGCTACACCTTC.

The chain is built from TRBV5-1 and TRBJ1-4; D might be TRBD1 (6 bases). The CDR3 consists of 15 residues. V gave up 4 bases and J gave up 3 bases, with 13 bases separating them. Per germline, CDR1 SGHRS and CDR2 YFSETQ. The DNA of the CDR3 is TGCGCCAGCAGCCTGAGGGGGGCCCCTAATGAAAAACTGTTTTTT. Its translation is CASSLRGAPNEKLFF.

This chain joins TRBV5-1 and TRBJ2-5; TRBD1 or TRBD2 may be the D gene (7 bases each). V lost 3 bases and J lost 4, with 19 bases in between. The CDR3 extends over 16 amino acids. Per germline, CDR1 SGHRS and CDR2 YFSETQ. The CDR3 coding sequence is TGCGCCAGCAGCTGGCGCGGGAGAGGGGGCGCAGAGACCCAGTACTTC. As protein: CASSWRGRGGAETQYF.

This chain uses TRBV27 with TRBJ2-7, with 10 bases lining up with TRBD2. Germline lookup yields CDR1 MNHEY and CDR2 SMNVEV (reference sequence). V was pared by 5 bases and J by 5 bases, with 6 bases of the junction left unmatched. CDR3 size: 14 residues. Here the CDR3 DNA reads TGTGCCAGCAGTCCAGGACTAGCGGTCCACGAGCAGTACTTC. This sequence encodes CASSPGLAVHEQYF.

This chain joins TRBV3-1 and TRBJ1-6, with TRBD1 as a possible D gene (6 bases). Trimming removed 1 base from V and 10 bases from J, with 17 bases in between. This CDR3 has 16 amino acids. CDR1 is LGHDT, CDR2 YNNKEL, per germline (reference sequence). The CDR3 DNA reads as TGTGCCAGCAGCCAAGGAGTAGGGGGTGTTGGATCACCCCTCCACTTT. Protein product: CASSQGVGGVGSPLHF.

The chain is built from TRBV5-1 and TRBJ2-3; TRBD2 aligns across 10 bases. Per germline, CDR1 SGHRS and CDR2 YFSETQ. With V trimmed by 0 bases and J by 4 bases, 5 bases remained unmatched. The CDR3 is made up of 16 amino acids. The CDR3 protein is CASSLDSGGASDTQYF. The CDR3 DNA reads as TGCGCCAGCAGCTTGGACAGCGGGGGGGCATCAGATACGCAGTATTTT. The variable domain in full, with the rest retrieved from reference TRBV5-1 and TRBJ2-3, is KAGVTQTPRYLIKTRGQQVTLSCSPISGHRSVSWYQQTPGQGLQFLFEYFSETQRNKGNFPGRFSGRQFSNSRSEMNVSTLELGDSALYLCASSLDSGGASDTQYFGPGTRLTVL.

This clonotype was seen once. The chain couples TRBV9 to TRBJ2-5; a possible D gene is TRBD2 (6 bases). The CDR3 sequence is 14 residues long. CDR1 SGDLS and CDR2 YYNGEE come from the germline V gene. V shed 0 bases and J shed 4 bases, with 10 bases lying between them. The CDR3 DNA reads TGTGCCAGCAGCGTAGGGGGACTCCCAGAGACCCAGTACTTC. It yields the protein CASSVGGLPETQYF.

The V and J genes are TRBV3-1 and TRBJ1-5; a possible D gene is TRBD1 (6 bases). Per germline, CDR1 LGHDT and CDR2 YNNKEL (reference sequence). The CDR3 consists of 14 residues. The ends were cut back, 0 bases at V and 5 bases at J, with 8 bases in the middle. CDR3 residues: CASSQDRGHQPQHF. The CDR3 nucleotides are TGTGCCAGCAGCCAAGACAGGGGTCATCAGCCCCAGCATTTT.

DNA for the CDR3: TGTGCCAGCAGTTCCACCGGCCTCCGAGGGACCCAGTACTTC. Protein sequence: CASSSTGLRGTQYF. The rearrangement links TRBV27 to TRBJ2-5; D unresolved. The CDR3 has 14 residues. Trimming took 4 bases from V and 7 from J, leaving 16 bases between them. CDR1 is MNHEY and CDR2 is SMNVEV in the germline V gene (reference sequence).